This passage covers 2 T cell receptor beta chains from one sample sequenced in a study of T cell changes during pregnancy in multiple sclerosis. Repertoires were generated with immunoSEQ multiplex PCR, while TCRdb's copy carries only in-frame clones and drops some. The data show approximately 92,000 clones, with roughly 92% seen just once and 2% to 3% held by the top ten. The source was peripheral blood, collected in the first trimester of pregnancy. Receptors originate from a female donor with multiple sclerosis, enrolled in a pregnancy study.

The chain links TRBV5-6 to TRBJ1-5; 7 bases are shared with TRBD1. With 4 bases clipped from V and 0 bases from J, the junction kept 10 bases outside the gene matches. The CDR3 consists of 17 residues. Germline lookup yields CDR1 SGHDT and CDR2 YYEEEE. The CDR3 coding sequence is TGTGCCAGCAGCCAACTGGACAGGCGAGATAGCAATCAGCCCCAGCATTTT. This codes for CASSQLDRRDSNQPQHF.

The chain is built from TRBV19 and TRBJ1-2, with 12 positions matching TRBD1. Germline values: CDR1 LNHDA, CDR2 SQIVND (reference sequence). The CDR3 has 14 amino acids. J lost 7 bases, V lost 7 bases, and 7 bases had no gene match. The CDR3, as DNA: TGTGCCAGTACTCCGGGACAGGGGGCGCTTGGCTACACCTTC. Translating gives CASTPGQGALGYTF. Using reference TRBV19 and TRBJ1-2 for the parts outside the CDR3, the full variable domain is DGGITQSPKYLFRKEGQNVTLSCEQNLNHDAMYWYRQDPGQGLRLIYYSQIVNDFQKGDIAEGYSVSREKKESFPLTVTSAQKNPTAFYLCASTPGQGALGYTFGSGTRLTVV.